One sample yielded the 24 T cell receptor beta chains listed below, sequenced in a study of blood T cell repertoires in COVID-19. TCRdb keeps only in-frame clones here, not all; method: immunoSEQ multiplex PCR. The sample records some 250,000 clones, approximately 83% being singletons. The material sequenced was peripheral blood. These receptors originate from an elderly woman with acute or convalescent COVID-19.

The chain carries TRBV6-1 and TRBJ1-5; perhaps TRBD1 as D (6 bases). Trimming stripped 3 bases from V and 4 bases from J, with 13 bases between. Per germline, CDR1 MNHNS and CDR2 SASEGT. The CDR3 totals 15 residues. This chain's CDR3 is CASSDQGGSNQPQHF. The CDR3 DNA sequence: TGTGCCAGCAGTGACCAAGGGGGTAGTAATCAGCCCCAGCATTTT.

In DNA, the CDR3 is TGTGCCAGCAGTTCCTACAGGGGGTCTGAAGCTTTCTTT. Translation: CASSSYRGSEAFF. This chain connects TRBV6-2 or TRBV6-3 to TRBJ1-1; 8 nucleotides match TRBD1. The CDR3 is 13 amino acids. Germline V CDR1 and CDR2: MNHEY, SVGEGT. V lost 4 bases to trimming and J lost 6 bases; unmatched junction nucleotides: 4.

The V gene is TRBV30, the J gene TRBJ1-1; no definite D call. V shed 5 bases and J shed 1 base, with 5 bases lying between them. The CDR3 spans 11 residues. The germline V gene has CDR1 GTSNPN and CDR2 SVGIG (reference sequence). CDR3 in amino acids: CAWGRNTEAFF. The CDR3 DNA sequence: TGTGCCTGGGGCAGGAACACTGAAGCTTTCTTT.

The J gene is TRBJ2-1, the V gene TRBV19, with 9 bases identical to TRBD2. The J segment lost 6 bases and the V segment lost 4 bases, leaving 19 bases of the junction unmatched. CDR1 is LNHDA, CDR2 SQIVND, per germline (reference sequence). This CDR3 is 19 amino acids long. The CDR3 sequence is CASSTYLSIKRGDPNEQFF. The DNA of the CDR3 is TGTGCCAGTAGTACCTATCTATCTATAAAGCGGGGGGATCCCAATGAGCAGTTCTTC.

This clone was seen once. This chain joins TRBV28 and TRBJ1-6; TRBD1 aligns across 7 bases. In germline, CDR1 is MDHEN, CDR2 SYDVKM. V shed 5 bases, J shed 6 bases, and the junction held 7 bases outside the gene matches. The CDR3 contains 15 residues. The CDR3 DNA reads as TGTGCCAGCAGTCCTCTAACAGGGGTTAATTCACCCCTCCACTTT. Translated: CASSPLTGVNSPLHF.

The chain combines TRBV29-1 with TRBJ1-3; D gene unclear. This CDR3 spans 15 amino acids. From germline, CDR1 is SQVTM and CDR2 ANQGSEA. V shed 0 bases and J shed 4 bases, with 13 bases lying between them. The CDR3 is CSVEDGAGDGNTIYF. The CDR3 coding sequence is TGCAGCGTTGAAGATGGTGCGGGTGACGGAAACACCATATATTTT.

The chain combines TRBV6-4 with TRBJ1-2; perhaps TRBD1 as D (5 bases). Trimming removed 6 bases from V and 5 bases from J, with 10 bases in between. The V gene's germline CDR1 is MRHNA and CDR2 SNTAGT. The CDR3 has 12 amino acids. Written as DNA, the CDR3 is TGTGCCAGCAGGAACAGGCAGTATGGCTACACCTTC. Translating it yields CASRNRQYGYTF.

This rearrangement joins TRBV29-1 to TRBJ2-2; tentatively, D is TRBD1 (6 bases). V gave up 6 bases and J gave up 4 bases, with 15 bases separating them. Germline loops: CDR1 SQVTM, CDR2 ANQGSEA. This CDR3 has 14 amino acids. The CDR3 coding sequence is TGCAGCGTAGGCTTCACAGGGCCCACCGGGGAGCTGTTTTTT. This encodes CSVGFTGPTGELFF.

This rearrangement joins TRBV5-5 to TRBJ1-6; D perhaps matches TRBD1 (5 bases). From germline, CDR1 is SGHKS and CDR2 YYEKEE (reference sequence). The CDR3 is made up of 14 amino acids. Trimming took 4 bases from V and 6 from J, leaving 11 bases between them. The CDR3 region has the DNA TGTGCCAGCAGCGGGGCGGAACCTAATTCACCCCTCCACTTT. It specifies CASSGAEPNSPLHF.

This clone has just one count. CDR3 sequence: CASSSGRRPSQLFF. The CDR3 region has the DNA TGTGCCAGCAGCTCTGGGAGACGGCCGAGTCAGCTGTTTTTT. The gene calls are TRBV7-9 and TRBJ2-2; a possible D gene is TRBD2 (5 bases). The germline V gene has CDR1 SEHNR and CDR2 FQNEAQ (reference sequence). The V gene lost 4 bases and the J gene lost 12 bases, with 18 bases spanning the gap. The CDR3 sequence is 14 residues long.

The CDR3 loop is CASMGTRGTQYF. The CDR3 nucleotides are TGTGCCAGCATGGGGACTAGAGGGACCCAGTACTTC. The chain employs TRBV6-6 and TRBJ2-5; 8 bases match TRBD2. V trimming: 7 bases; J trimming: 7 bases; junction bases outside the gene matches: 5. The CDR3 is 12 residues long. Germline assignment: CDR1 MNHNY and CDR2 SVGAGI (reference sequence).

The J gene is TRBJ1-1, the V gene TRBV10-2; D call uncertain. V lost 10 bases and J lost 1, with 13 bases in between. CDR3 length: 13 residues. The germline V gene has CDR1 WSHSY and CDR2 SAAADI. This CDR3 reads CATQPGRNTEAFF. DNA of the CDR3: TGCGCCACCCAACCGGGAAGGAACACTGAAGCTTTCTTT.

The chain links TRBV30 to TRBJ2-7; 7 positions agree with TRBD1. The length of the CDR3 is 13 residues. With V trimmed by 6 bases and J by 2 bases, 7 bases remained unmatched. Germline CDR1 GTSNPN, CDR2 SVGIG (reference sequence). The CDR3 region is CACSTGLPYEQYF. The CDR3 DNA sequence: TGTGCCTGCTCGACAGGGCTCCCCTACGAGCAGTACTTC. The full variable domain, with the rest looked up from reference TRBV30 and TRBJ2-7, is SQTIHQWPATLVQPVGSPLSLECTVEGTSNPNLYWYRQAAGRGLQLLFYSVGIGQISSEVPQNLSASRPQDRQFILSSKKLLLSDSGFYLCACSTGLPYEQYFGPGTRLTVT.

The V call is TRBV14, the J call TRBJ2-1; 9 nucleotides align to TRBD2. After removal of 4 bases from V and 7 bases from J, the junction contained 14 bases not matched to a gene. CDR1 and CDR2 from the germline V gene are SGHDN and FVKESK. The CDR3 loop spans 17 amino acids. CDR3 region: CASSPGVERGVWNEQFF. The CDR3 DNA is TGTGCCAGCAGCCCGGGGGTCGAGCGGGGGGTCTGGAATGAGCAGTTCTTC.

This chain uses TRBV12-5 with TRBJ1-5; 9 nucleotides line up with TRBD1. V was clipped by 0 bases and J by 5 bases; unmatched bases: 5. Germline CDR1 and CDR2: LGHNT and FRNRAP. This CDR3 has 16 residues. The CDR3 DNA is TGTGCTAGTGGTTTGGTAATAGGGACAGGGTATCAGCCCCAGCATTTT. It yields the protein CASGLVIGTGYQPQHF.

This CDR3 reads CASSIKDRADTIYF. In DNA form, the CDR3 reads TGTGCCAGTAGTATAAAAGACAGGGCGGACACCATATATTTT. The chain carries TRBV19 and TRBJ1-3, with 7 bases lining up with TRBD1. Germline V gene data show CDR1 as LNHDA and CDR2 as SQIVND (reference sequence). J gave up 8 bases and V 2 bases, and 6 bases lay outside the gene matches. The length of the CDR3 is 14 residues.

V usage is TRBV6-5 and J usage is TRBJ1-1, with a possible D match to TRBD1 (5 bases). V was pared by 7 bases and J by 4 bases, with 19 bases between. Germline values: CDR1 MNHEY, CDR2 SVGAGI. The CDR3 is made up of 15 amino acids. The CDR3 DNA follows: TGTGCCAGCAATCGGGCAGGGAATGGCGCCACTGAAGCTTTCTTT. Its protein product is CASNRAGNGATEAFF.

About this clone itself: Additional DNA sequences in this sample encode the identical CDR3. The CDR3 DNA reads TGTGCCAGCAGTTTAACAGGGGATCAGCCCCAGCATTTT. It codes for CASSLTGDQPQHF. The gene calls are TRBV12-3 or TRBV12-4 and TRBJ1-5; 7 nucleotides line up with TRBD1. The trim removed 2 bases at V and 5 bases at J, leaving 0 bases unmatched. The CDR3 has 13 residues.

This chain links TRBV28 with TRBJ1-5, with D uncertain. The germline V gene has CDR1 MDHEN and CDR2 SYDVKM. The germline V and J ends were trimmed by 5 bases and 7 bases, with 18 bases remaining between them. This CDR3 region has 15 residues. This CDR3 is CASSHTRGLGQPQHF. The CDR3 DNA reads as TGTGCCAGCAGTCATACCCGGGGTCTAGGGCAGCCCCAGCATTTT.

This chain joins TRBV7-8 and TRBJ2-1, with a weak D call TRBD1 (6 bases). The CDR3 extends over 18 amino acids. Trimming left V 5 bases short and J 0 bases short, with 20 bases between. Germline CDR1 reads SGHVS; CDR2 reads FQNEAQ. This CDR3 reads CASSPGQIGSSSYNEQFF. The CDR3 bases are TGTGCCAGCAGCCCCGGACAGATAGGGTCAAGCTCCTACAATGAGCAGTTCTTC.

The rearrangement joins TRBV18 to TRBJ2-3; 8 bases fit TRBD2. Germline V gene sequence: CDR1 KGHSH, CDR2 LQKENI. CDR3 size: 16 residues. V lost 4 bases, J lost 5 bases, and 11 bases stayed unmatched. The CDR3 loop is CASSLGTRLVEDTQYF. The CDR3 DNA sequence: TGTGCCAGCTCACTAGGGACTAGGCTTGTAGAAGATACGCAGTATTTT. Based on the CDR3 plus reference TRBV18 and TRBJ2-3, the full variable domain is NAGVMQNPRHLVRRRGQEARLRCSPMKGHSHVYWYRQLPEEGLKFMVYLQKENIIDESGMPKERFSAEFPKEGPSILRIQQVVRGDSAAYFCASSLGTRLVEDTQYFGPGTRLTVL.

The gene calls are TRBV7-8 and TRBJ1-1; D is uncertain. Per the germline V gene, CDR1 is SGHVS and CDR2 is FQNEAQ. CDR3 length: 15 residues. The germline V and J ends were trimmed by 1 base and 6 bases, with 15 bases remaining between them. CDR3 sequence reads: CASSLGGTGTAEAFF. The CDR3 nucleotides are TGTGCCAGCAGCTTAGGTGGCACGGGAACTGCTGAAGCTTTCTTT. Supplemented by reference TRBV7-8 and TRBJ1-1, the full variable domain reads GAGVSQSPRYKVAKRGQDVALRCDPISGHVSLFWYQQALGQGPEFLTYFQNEAQLDKSGLPSDRFFAERPEGSVSTLKIQRTQQEDSAVYLCASSLGGTGTAEAFFGQGTRLTVV.

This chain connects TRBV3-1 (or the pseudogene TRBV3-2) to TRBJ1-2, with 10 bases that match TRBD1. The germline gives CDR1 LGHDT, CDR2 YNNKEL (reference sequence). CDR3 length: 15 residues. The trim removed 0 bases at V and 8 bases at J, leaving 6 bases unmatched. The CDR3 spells CASSQEYGTGDGYTF. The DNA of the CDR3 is TGTGCCAGCAGCCAAGAATATGGGACAGGGGACGGCTACACCTTC.

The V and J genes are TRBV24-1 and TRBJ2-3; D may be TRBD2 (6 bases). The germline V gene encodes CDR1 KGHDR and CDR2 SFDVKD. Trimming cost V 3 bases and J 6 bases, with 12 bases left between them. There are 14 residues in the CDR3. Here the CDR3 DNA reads TGTGCCACCAGTGATCCGGGACTGCCGGATACGCAGTATTTT. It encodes CATSDPGLPDTQYF.